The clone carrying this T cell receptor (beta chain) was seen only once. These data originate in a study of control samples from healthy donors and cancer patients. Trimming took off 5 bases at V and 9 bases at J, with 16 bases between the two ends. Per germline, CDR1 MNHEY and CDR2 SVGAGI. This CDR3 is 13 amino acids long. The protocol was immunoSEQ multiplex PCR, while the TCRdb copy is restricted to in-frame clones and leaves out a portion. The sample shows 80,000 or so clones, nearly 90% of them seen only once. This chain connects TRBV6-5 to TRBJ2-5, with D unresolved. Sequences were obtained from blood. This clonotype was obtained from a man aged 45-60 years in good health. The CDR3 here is CASSPPASLAQYF. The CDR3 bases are TGTGCCAGCAGTCCTCCGGCGTCCTTGGCCCAGTACTTC.